This record covers a single TCR beta chain. This sample is drawn from a study of blood T cell repertoires in COVID-19. Clones were read by immunoSEQ multiplex PCR, and TCRdb kept only the in-frame ones, dropping some. The sample consists of some 320,000 clones, about 91% of them appearing once. The CDR3 extends over 16 amino acids. V was clipped by 1 base and J by 4 bases; unmatched bases: 6. From germline, CDR1 is SEHNR and CDR2 FQNEAQ (reference sequence). Specimen: peripheral blood. The J gene is TRBJ2-3, the V gene TRBV7-9; 9 nucleotides align to TRBD1. The source of this sequence is a woman between 25 and 40 years old who had recovered from COVID-19. CDR3 residues: CASSLGDREFSDTQYF. The CDR3, as DNA: TGTGCCAGCAGCTTAGGGGACAGGGAGTTCTCAGATACGCAGTATTTT.